The 26 T cell receptor beta chains listed next were all sequenced from one sample in a study of CD8+CD57+ T cells in acquired aplastic anemia. Using genomic DNA as the template, TCR beta VDJ and CDR3 profiling was carried out. TCRdb processed the reads anew with MiXCR; each CDR3 protein has one entry. This sample yields tens of thousands of distinct CDR3 sequences, of which roughly half are seen a single time; about 8% belongs to the top ten. Specimen: sorted CD4+, CD8+, or CD8+CD57+ T cells (not recorded which) from PBMCs. All receptors derive from a human donor in good health, serving as a control.

The chain carries TRBV10-1 and TRBJ2-3, with D unclear. CDR1 and CDR2 from the germline V gene are WNHNN and SYGVQD (reference sequence). The ends were cut back, 0 bases at V and 6 bases at J, with 13 bases in the middle. There are 15 residues in the CDR3. CDR3 DNA sequence: TGCGCCAGCAGTGAGTCGCTTAGTCCGCGCGATACGCAGTATTTT. This gives the protein CASSESLSPRDTQYF.

The chain carries TRBV28 and TRBJ1-5, with 7 bases identical to TRBD1. The J segment lost 4 bases and the V segment lost 6 bases, leaving 6 bases of the junction unmatched. In germline, CDR1 is MDHEN, CDR2 SYDVKM. The CDR3 covers 14 residues. The CDR3 region is CASRGDRVNQPQHF. The CDR3 coding sequence is TGTGCCAGCAGGGGCGACAGGGTGAATCAGCCCCAGCATTTT.

The chain is built from TRBV5-1 and TRBJ1-2; no clear D. The V and J ends lost 3 bases and 0 bases respectively, with 6 bases between them. Germline CDR1 and CDR2: SGHRS and YFSETQ. The CDR3 contains 13 residues. This chain's CDR3 is CASSSQANYGYTF. The CDR3 DNA reads TGCGCCAGCAGCTCACAAGCTAACTATGGCTACACCTTC.

The rearrangement links TRBV24-1 to TRBJ2-7; TRBD1 matches at 8 bases. Germline V gene data show CDR1 as KGHDR and CDR2 as SFDVKD. This CDR3 region has 14 residues. V lost 5 bases and J lost 5; bases outside the gene matches: 7. CDR3 nucleotides: TGTGCCACCAGTGCTGACAGGGGTGGCCACGAGCAGTACTTC. Protein product: CATSADRGGHEQYF.

The chain employs TRBV19 and TRBJ1-1; maybe TRBD1 (5 bases). V lost 7 bases and J 8 bases, leaving 23 bases between the germline ends. CDR1 and CDR2 (germline): LNHDA, SQIVND (reference sequence). The CDR3 sequence is 15 residues long. Written as DNA, the CDR3 is TGTGCCAGTACACCTCGGACGGGGGATAAGACCGAAGCTTTCTTT. Translating it yields CASTPRTGDKTEAFF.

This clonotype was picked up many times. This sequence joins TRBV20-1 and TRBJ2-2; 12 bases map to TRBD2. The length of the CDR3 is 16 residues. V lost 6 bases, J lost 0 bases, and 5 bases stayed unmatched. Looked up from germline, CDR1 is DFQATT and CDR2 is SNEGSKA (reference sequence). The CDR3 DNA reads TGCAGTGCATGGACTAGCGGGGTTTCGAACACCGGGGAGCTGTTTTTT. Translating gives CSAWTSGVSNTGELFF.

This clonotype was counted once. This chain uses TRBV6-4 with TRBJ2-2; 8 bases line up with TRBD1. The length of the CDR3 is 15 residues. J was trimmed by 5 bases and V by 6 bases; bases with no gene match: 8. Germline CDR1 reads MRHNA; CDR2 reads SNTAGT. The CDR3 bases are TGTGCCAGCAGGGGCGACAGGGGAAGGACCGGGGAGCTGTTTTTT. The encoded protein is CASRGDRGRTGELFF.

In its sample, this clonotype was seen a few times. The chain employs TRBV20-1 and TRBJ1-1; D gene ambiguous. The CDR3 runs 12 residues. Trimming shortened V by 6 bases and J by 0 bases, and 8 bases separated the two germline ends. Germline-derived CDR1 and CDR2 are DFQATT and SNEGSKA (reference sequence). The CDR3 nucleotides are TGCAGTGCCGAGGAGATGAACACTGAAGCTTTCTTT. This sequence encodes CSAEEMNTEAFF.

The chain uses TRBV12-3 or TRBV12-4 and TRBJ1-1, with TRBD1 matching 7 bases. CDR3 length: 12 residues. V was pared by 5 bases and J by 6 bases, with 3 bases of the junction left unmatched. In DNA, the CDR3 is TGTGCCAGCAGTCGGACAGGAGCTGAAGCTTTCTTT. Its translation: CASSRTGAEAFF.

This clonotype was recorded at least ten times. CDR3 sequence (DNA): TGTGCCAGCAGCCAGGGGGGCGGAAACGGTCAGGATGAGCAGTTCTTC. Protein product: CASSQGGGNGQDEQFF. This chain links TRBV6-1 with TRBJ2-1, with TRBD1 as a possible D gene (7 bases). Trimming removed 6 bases from V and 8 bases from J, with 23 bases in between. Germline CDR1 reads MNHNS; CDR2 reads SASEGT. This CDR3 is built from 16 residues.

A few counts support this clonotype. The CDR3 protein is CSAHTGDTEAFF. The CDR3 DNA reads as TGCAGCGCCCATACAGGGGACACTGAAGCTTTCTTT. The chain links TRBV29-1 to TRBJ1-1; 7 nucleotides line up with TRBD1. V shed 7 bases and J 3 bases; nucleotides not matched to a gene: 5. The CDR3 extends over 12 amino acids. Germline lookup yields CDR1 SQVTM and CDR2 ANQGSEA. Supplemented by reference TRBV29-1 and TRBJ1-1, the full variable domain reads SAVISQKPSRDICQRGTSLTIQCQVDSQVTMMFWYRQQPGQSLTLIATANQGSEATYESGFVIDKFPISRPNLTFSTLTVSNMSPEDSSIYLCSAHTGDTEAFFGQGTRLTVV.

V and J are TRBV13 and TRBJ2-1; possible D gene TRBD2, 5 bases. Germline V CDR1 and CDR2: PRHDT, FYEKMQ (reference sequence). Trimming pared 3 bases from V and 0 bases from J, leaving 9 bases between. This CDR3 comprises 15 residues. CDR3 DNA sequence: TGTGCCAGCAGCTTTGACTACAGCTCCTACAATGAGCAGTTCTTC. Encoded protein: CASSFDYSSYNEQFF.

In this sample, this clonotype turned up many times. The genes are TRBV5-1 and TRBJ1-2; D remains unclear. This CDR3 has 21 amino acids. V shed 0 bases and J shed 7 bases, with 34 bases lying between them. CDR1 is SGHRS and CDR2 is YFSETQ in the germline V gene. The CDR3 region is CASSLAAPTPQNYYGLVGYTF. CDR3 bases: TGCGCCAGCAGCTTGGCCGCCCCTACGCCACAGAACTACTATGGCTTGGTTGGCTACACCTTC. Complete variable domain (other parts from reference TRBV5-1 and TRBJ1-2): KAGVTQTPRYLIKTRGQQVTLSCSPISGHRSVSWYQQTPGQGLQFLFEYFSETQRNKGNFPGRFSGRQFSNSRSEMNVSTLELGDSALYLCASSLAAPTPQNYYGLVGYTFGSGTRLTVV.

The rearrangement links TRBV6-5 to TRBJ2-7; D tentatively reads TRBD1 or TRBD2 (5 bases each). V was trimmed by 2 bases and J by 2 bases, leaving 13 bases between them. Looked up from germline, CDR1 is MNHEY and CDR2 is SVGAGI. This CDR3 has 15 amino acids. The DNA for the CDR3 is TGTGCCAGCAGTTACCTCCGGGACGCTACCTACGAGCAGTACTTC. Its protein is CASSYLRDATYEQYF.

This clonotype was detected ten times or more. The V call is TRBV5-1, the J call TRBJ2-2; possible D gene TRBD2, 5 bases. Trimming cost V 0 bases and J 4 bases, with 10 bases left between them. CDR1 is SGHRS and CDR2 is YFSETQ in the germline V gene. CDR3 size: 15 residues. DNA of the CDR3: TGCGCCAGCAGCTTGGCGGGGTACGGCACCGGGGAGCTGTTTTTT. This translates into CASSLAGYGTGELFF.

The gene calls are TRBV24-1 and TRBJ1-1; 7 nucleotides match TRBD1. Trimming at V came to 3 bases and at J to 2 bases, leaving 5 bases not matched to a gene. This CDR3 comprises 15 residues. From germline, CDR1 is KGHDR and CDR2 SFDVKD. CDR3 amino acids: CATSDPRTGNTEAFF. Written as DNA, the CDR3 is TGTGCCACCAGTGATCCACGGACAGGAAACACTGAAGCTTTCTTT.

This clonotype qualifies as medium-sized (0.01 to 0.1%). This rearrangement joins TRBV15 to TRBJ1-5; D ambiguous. The germline V gene has CDR1 LNHNV and CDR2 YYDKDF (reference sequence). Deletions cut 1 base from V and 0 bases from J, with 7 bases between. The length of the CDR3 is 15 residues. The CDR3 DNA reads as TGTGCCACCAGCAGAGGGTGGTCTAGCAATCAGCCCCAGCATTTT. Its protein product is CATSRGWSSNQPQHF.

As concerns this clonotype: Since a much larger clone is just one base distant, this may be a read error. The chain carries TRBV4-1 and TRBJ2-3; 8 nucleotides match TRBD2. In germline, CDR1 is MGHRA, CDR2 YSYEKL. V shed 7 bases, J shed 3 bases, and the junction held 6 bases outside the gene matches. The CDR3 extends over 14 amino acids. Written as DNA, the CDR3 is TGCGCCAGCAACCAGGAGCGGGGGACAGATACGCAGTATTTT. This translates into CASNQERGTDTQYF.

V usage is TRBV29-1 and J usage is TRBJ1-2; TRBD1 might be the D (5 bases). Between the trimmed V and J ends, which lost 0 bases and 7 bases, there was a span of 12 bases. The CDR3 is 13 residues long. Germline CDR1 and CDR2: SQVTM and ANQGSEA. The CDR3 loop reads CSVEDGRGSGYTF. In nucleotides, the CDR3 is TGCAGCGTTGAAGATGGGAGGGGAAGTGGCTACACCTTC.

Ten or more counts support this clonotype. J is TRBJ1-2 and V is TRBV3-1; D is perhaps TRBD1 (5 bases). Germline-derived CDR1 and CDR2 are LGHDT and YNNKEL (reference sequence). CDR3 size: 12 residues. Trimming removed 4 bases at V and 4 bases at J, with 7 bases between. CDR3 protein: CASSLTGYGYTF. CDR3 bases: TGTGCCAGCAGCCTAACAGGCTATGGCTACACCTTC. Based on the CDR3 plus reference TRBV3-1 and TRBJ1-2, the full variable domain is DTAVSQTPKYLVTQMGNDKSIKCEQNLGHDTMYWYKQDSKKFLKIMFSYNNKELIINETVPNRFSPKSPDKAHLNLHINSLELGDSAVYFCASSLTGYGYTFGSGTRLTVV.

The chain uses TRBV10-3 and TRBJ1-1, with TRBD1 matching over 7 bases. The ends lost 2 bases at V and 3 bases at J; junction bases unmatched: 3. Germline V gives CDR1 ENHRY, CDR2 SYGVKD. The CDR3 is 14 amino acids. CDR3: CAISETGEYTEAFF. The CDR3 nucleotides read TGTGCCATCAGTGAGACAGGGGAATACACTGAAGCTTTCTTT.

Many counts were recorded for this clonotype. The CDR3 nucleotides are TGTGCCAGCAGCTTAGCGCCCCAGGCCCGACAGGGGAACTATGGCTACACCTTC. Translated: CASSLAPQARQGNYGYTF. The chain couples TRBV11-1 to TRBJ1-2, with 8 positions matching TRBD1. Germline V lookup: CDR1 SGHAT, CDR2 FQDESV (reference sequence). The V gene end was trimmed by 0 bases and the J gene end by 2 bases; junction bases not matched to a gene: 11. CDR3 size: 18 residues.

The table lists this clonotype with many counts. The J gene is TRBJ1-1, the V gene TRBV20-1; D unclear. CDR1 is DFQATT and CDR2 is SNEGSKA in the germline V gene (reference sequence). Trimming removed 3 bases from V and 0 bases from J, with 8 bases in between. The CDR3 consists of 13 residues. CDR3 sequence: CSARGGVNTEAFF. The CDR3 nucleotides read TGCAGTGCTAGGGGAGGAGTGAACACTGAAGCTTTCTTT.

V usage is TRBV20-1 and J usage is TRBJ1-2; the match to TRBD1 covers 8 bases. Germline V gives CDR1 DFQATT, CDR2 SNEGSKA (reference sequence). The CDR3 totals 12 residues. V gave up 6 bases and J gave up 7 bases; unmatched junction bases: 7. CDR3 DNA sequence: TGCAGTGCACGGACAGGGTATGGTGGCTACACCTTC. Encoded protein: CSARTGYGGYTF.

In its sample, this clonotype was seen many times. This sequence joins TRBV15 and TRBJ1-2; no clear D. Germline V CDR1 and CDR2: LNHNV, YYDKDF (reference sequence). There are 14 residues in the CDR3. The ends were cut back, 0 bases at V and 5 bases at J, with 10 bases in the middle. In nucleotides, the CDR3 is TGTGCCACCAGCAGAGATTTGAAGGGTTATGGCTACACCTTC. This gives the protein CATSRDLKGYGYTF. Together with reference TRBV15 and TRBJ1-2, the CDR3 gives the full variable domain: DAMVIQNPRYQVTQFGKPVTLSCSQTLNHNVMYWYQQKSSQAPKLLFHYYDKDFNNEADTPDNFQSRRPNTSFCFLDIRSPGLGDTAMYLCATSRDLKGYGYTFGSGTRLTVV.

This clonotype is a singleton in its sample. Just one base apart from a much larger clone, this may be a read error. Since no conserved phenylalanine or tryptophan closes the CDR3, a read error is the likely cause. The chain has TRBV28 and TRBJ2-7; D remains unclear. CDR1 is MDHEN and CDR2 is SYDVKM in the germline V gene. The CDR3 sequence is 14 residues long. The V end was cut by 1 base, the J end by 2 bases, with 9 bases between. The CDR3 DNA sequence: TGTGCCAGCAGTTTATTTCGCTCGACCTACGAGCAGTACCTC. Amino acid sequence: CASSLFRSTYEQYL.